This T cell receptor beta chain was identified in a study of Ad26.COV2.S vaccination and SARS-CoV-2 variants. Treatment specified: about 20 received Ad26.COV2.S at low or high dose, single or two shots; several received placebo; per-sample allocation not given. Following the first vaccine or placebo injection, samples were taken on day 63. A remark on this clone: The antigen remains undetermined.

Study conclusions and caveats: Vaccine recipients surpassed placebo recipients in spike-specific TCR breadth.

Data came from immunoSEQ multiplex PCR; TCRdb stores just in-frame clones and leaves some out. The table has some 480,000 clones, around 88% seen once. This CDR3 spans 12 amino acids. The ends were cut back, 1 base at V and 6 bases at J, with 7 bases in the middle. Looked up from germline, CDR1 is SGHRS and CDR2 is YFSETQ. This TCR derives from a person between 18 and 65 years old who received the Ad26.COV2.S COVID-19 vaccine or a placebo. Sample: peripheral blood, taken in a trial of Ad26.COV2.S vaccine versus placebo. This rearrangement joins TRBV5-1 to TRBJ1-1, with D possibly matching TRBD1 (5 bases). The CDR3 here is CASSLRGAEAFF. CDR3 bases: TGCGCCAGCAGCTTGAGGGGCGCTGAAGCTTTCTTT.